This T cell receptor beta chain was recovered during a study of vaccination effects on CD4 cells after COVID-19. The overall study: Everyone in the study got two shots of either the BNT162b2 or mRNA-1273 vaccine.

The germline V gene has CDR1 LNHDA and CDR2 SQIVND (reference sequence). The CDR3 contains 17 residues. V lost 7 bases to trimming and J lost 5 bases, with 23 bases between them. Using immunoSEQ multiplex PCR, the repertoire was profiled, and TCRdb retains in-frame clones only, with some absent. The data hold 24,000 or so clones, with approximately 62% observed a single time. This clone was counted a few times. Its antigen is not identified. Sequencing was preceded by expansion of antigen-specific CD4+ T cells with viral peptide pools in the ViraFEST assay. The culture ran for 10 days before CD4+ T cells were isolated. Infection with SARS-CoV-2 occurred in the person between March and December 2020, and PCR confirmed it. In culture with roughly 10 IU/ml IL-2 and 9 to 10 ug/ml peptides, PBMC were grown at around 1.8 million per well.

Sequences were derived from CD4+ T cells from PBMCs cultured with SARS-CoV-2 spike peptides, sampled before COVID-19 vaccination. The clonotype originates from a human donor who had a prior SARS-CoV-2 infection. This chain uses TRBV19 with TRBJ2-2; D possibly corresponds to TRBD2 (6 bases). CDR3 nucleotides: TGTGCCAGTACGCGGGATTCTCTGGTAGCCGGGACCGGGGAGCTGTTTTTT. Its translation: CASTRDSLVAGTGELFF. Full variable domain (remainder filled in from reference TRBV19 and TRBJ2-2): DGGITQSPKYLFRKEGQNVTLSCEQNLNHDAMYWYRQDPGQGLRLIYYSQIVNDFQKGDIAEGYSVSREKKESFPLTVTSAQKNPTAFYLCASTRDSLVAGTGELFFGEGSRLTVL.